Below, one TCR beta chain is given with its context. Its antigen remains unknown. This sample stems from a study of graft-versus-host responses after intestinal transplantation. TCRdb's copy holds only in-frame clones and misses some; the assay was immunoSEQ multiplex PCR. The table lists just under 50,000 clones, roughly 84% of them singletons. The length of the CDR3 is 14 residues. Trimming removed 4 bases at V and 7 bases at J, with 19 bases between. Germline CDR1 and CDR2: GTSNPN and SVGIG (reference sequence). This clonotype originated in a human donor who was the organ donor for an intestinal transplant. The specimen comprised unstimulated CD4+ T cells sorted from spleen or lymph node cells, sampled before transplant. The chain couples TRBV30 to TRBJ2-5, with D tentatively TRBD2 (5 bases). CDR3 DNA sequence: TGTGCCTGGATCGAGTTTAGCGATTATGCGACCCAGTACTTC. Protein product: CAWIEFSDYATQYF. The variable domain in full, with the rest retrieved from reference TRBV30 and TRBJ2-5, is SQTIHQWPATLVQPVGSPLSLECTVEGTSNPNLYWYRQAAGRGLQLLFYSVGIGQISSEVPQNLSASRPQDRQFILSSKKLLLSDSGFYLCAWIEFSDYATQYFGPGTRLLVL.